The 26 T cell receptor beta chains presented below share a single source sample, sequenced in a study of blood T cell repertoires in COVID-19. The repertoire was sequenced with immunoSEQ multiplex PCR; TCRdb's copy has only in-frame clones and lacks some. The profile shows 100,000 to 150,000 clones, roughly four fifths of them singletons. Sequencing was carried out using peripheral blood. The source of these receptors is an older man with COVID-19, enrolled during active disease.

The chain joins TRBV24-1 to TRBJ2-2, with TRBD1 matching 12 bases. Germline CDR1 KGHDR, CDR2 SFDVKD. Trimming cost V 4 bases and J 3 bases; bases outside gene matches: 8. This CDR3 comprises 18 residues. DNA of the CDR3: TGTGCCACCAGTGACTATGGGACAGGGGGCGAGGACACCGGGGAGCTGTTTTTT. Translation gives CATSDYGTGGEDTGELFF.

The CDR3 spells CASNRGYPGELFF. CDR3 DNA sequence: TGTGCCAGCAATCGAGGGTACCCCGGGGAGCTGTTTTTT. This sequence joins TRBV6-5 and TRBJ2-2; weak D call: TRBD2 (5 bases). The germline gives CDR1 MNHEY, CDR2 SVGAGI. The germline V and J ends were trimmed by 7 bases and 6 bases, with 12 bases remaining between them. The CDR3 sequence is 13 residues long.

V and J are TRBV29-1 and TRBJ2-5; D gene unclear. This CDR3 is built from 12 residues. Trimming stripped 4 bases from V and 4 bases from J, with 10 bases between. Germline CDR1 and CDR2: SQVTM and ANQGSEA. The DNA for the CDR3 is TGCAGCGTTGTTTGGAGAGGAGAGACCCAGTACTTC. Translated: CSVVWRGETQYF.

The CDR3 nucleotides are TGTGCCACTTCGAGTCCAGGGGTAGGAGAGACCCAGTACTTC. It is translated as CATSSPGVGETQYF. The gene calls are TRBV6-5 and TRBJ2-5, with a possible D match to TRBD1 (6 bases). Trimming shortened V by 10 bases and J by 4 bases, and 19 bases separated the two germline ends. CDR3 length equals 14 residues. Per germline, CDR1 MNHEY and CDR2 SVGAGI.

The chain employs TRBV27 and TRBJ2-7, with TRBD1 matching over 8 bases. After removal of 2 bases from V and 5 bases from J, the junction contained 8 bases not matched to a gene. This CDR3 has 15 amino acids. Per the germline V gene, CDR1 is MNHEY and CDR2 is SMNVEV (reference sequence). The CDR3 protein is CASSLNRGQDHEQYF. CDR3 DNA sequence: TGTGCCAGCAGTTTAAATCGGGGACAGGACCACGAGCAGTACTTC.

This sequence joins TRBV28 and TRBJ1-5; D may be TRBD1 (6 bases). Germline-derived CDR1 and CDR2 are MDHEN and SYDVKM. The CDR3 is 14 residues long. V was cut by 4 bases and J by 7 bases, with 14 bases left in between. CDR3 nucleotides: TGTGCCAGCAGTTCCTCAGGGGCAGGGCAGCCCCAGCATTTT. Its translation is CASSSSGAGQPQHF.

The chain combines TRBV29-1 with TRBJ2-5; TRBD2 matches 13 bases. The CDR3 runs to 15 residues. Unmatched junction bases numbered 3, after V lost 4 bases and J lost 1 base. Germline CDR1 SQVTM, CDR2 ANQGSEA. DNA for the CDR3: TGCAGCGTTGGGGGACTAGCGGGAACCCAAGAGACCCAGTACTTC. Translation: CSVGGLAGTQETQYF.

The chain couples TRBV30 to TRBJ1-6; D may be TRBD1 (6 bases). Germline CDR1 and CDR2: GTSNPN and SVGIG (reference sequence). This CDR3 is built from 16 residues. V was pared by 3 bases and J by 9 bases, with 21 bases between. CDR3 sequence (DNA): TGTGCCTGGAGGGTAACAAAGGACAGTGGGGTTTCACCCCTCCACTTT. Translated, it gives CAWRVTKDSGVSPLHF. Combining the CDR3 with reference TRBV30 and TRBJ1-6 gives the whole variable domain SQTIHQWPATLVQPVGSPLSLECTVEGTSNPNLYWYRQAAGRGLQLLFYSVGIGQISSEVPQNLSASRPQDRQFILSSKKLLLSDSGFYLCAWRVTKDSGVSPLHFGNGTRLTVT.

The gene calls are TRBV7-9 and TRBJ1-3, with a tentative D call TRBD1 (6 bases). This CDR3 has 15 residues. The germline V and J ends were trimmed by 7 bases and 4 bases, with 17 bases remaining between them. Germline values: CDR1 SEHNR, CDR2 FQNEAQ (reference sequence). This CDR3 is CASTPIYRAGNTIYF. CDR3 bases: TGTGCCAGCACTCCTATCTACAGGGCAGGAAACACCATATATTTT. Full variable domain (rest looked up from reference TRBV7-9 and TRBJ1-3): DTGVSQNPRHKITKRGQNVTFRCDPISEHNRLYWYRQTLGQGPEFLTYFQNEAQLEKSRLLSDRFSAERPKGSFSTLEIQRTEQGDSAMYLCASTPIYRAGNTIYFGEGSWLTVV.

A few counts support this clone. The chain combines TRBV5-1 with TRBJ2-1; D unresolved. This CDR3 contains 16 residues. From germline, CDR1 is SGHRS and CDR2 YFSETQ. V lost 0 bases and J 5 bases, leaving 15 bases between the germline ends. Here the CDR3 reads CASSLAWSSTDNEQFF. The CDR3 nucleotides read TGCGCCAGCAGCTTGGCCTGGAGTTCAACGGACAATGAGCAGTTCTTC.

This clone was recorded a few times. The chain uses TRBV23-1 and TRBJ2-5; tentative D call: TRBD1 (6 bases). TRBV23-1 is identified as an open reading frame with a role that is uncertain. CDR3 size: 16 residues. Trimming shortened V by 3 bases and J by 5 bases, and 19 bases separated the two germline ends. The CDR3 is CASSQPVGGPFETQYF. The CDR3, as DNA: TGCGCCAGCAGTCAGCCAGTAGGGGGTCCCTTTGAGACCCAGTACTTC.

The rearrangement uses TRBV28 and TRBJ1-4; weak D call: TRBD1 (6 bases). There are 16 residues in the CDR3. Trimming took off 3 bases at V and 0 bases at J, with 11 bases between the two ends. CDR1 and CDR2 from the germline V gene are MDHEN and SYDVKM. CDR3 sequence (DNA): TGTGCCAGCAGTTTGGCCAGGGGAGCAACTAATGAAAAACTGTTTTTT. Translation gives CASSLARGATNEKLFF. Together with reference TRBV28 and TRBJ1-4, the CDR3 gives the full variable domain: DVKVTQSSRYLVKRTGEKVFLECVQDMDHENMFWYRQDPGLGLRLIYFSYDVKMKEKGDIPEGYSVSREKKERFSLILESASTNQTSMYLCASSLARGATNEKLFFGSGTQLSVL.

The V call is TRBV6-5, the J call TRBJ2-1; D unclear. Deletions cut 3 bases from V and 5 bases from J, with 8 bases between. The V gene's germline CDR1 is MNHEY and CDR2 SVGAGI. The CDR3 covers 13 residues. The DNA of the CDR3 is TGTGCCAGCAGTTATACTCAGGACAATGAGCAGTTCTTC. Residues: CASSYTQDNEQFF.

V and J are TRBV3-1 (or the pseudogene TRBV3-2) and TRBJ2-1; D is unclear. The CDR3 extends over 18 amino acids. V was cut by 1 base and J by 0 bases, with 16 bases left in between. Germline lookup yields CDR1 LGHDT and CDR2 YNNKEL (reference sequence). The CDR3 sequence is CASSQVTDGWLSYNEQFF. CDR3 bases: TGTGCCAGCAGCCAAGTAACAGACGGATGGCTCTCCTACAATGAGCAGTTCTTC.

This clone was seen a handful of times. The CDR3 protein is CASSSQGHEQYF. Written as DNA, the CDR3 is TGTGCCAGCAGTTCACAGGGTCACGAGCAGTACTTC. The chain combines TRBV6-2 or TRBV6-3 with TRBJ2-7; the D gene is possibly TRBD1 (6 bases). Germline lookup yields CDR1 MNHEY and CDR2 SVGEGT. The CDR3 runs to 12 residues. With 4 bases removed from V and 5 bases from J, the gap between germline ends came to 9 bases.

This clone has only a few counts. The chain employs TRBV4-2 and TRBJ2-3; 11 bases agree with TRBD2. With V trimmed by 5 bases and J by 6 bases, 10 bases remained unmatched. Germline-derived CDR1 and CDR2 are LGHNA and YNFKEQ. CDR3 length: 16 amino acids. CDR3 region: CASSARGTSGDDTQYF. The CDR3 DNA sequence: TGTGCCAGCAGCGCGCGGGGGACTAGCGGTGATGATACGCAGTATTTT.

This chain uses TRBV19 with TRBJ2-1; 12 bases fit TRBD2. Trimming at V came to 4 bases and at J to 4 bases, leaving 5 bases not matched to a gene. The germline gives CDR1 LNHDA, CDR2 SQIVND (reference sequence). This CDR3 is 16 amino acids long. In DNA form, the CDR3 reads TGTGCCAGTAGTAGGACTAGCGGGACCCTTTACAATGAGCAGTTCTTC. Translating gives CASSRTSGTLYNEQFF.

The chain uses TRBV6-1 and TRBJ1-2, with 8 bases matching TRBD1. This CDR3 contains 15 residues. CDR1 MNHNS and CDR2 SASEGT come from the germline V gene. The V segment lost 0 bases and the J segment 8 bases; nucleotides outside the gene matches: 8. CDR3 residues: CASSEAVSGGRGYTF. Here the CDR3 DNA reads TGTGCCAGCAGTGAAGCGGTTTCAGGGGGCCGCGGCTACACCTTC.

CDR3 coding DNA: TGTGCCAGCAGCTTCCCCTCGGGACAGGTGAACACCGGGGAGCTGTTTTTT. This translates into CASSFPSGQVNTGELFF. This chain uses TRBV4-2 with TRBJ2-2, with 8 bases aligning to TRBD1. V was clipped by 5 bases and J by 1 base; unmatched bases: 9. This CDR3 has 17 residues. Germline V gene sequence: CDR1 LGHNA, CDR2 YNFKEQ.

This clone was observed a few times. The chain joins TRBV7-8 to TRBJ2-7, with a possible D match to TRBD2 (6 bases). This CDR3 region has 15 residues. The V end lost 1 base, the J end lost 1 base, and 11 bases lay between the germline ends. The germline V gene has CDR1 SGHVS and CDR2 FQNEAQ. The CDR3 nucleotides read TGTGCCAGCAGCTTAGTGTCCGGGAGTTCCTACGAGCAGTACTTC. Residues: CASSLVSGSSYEQYF.

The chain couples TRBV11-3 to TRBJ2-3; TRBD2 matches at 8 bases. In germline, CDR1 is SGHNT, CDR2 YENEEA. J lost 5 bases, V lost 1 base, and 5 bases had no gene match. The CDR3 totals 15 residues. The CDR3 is CASSLGLATLDTQYF. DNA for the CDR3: TGTGCCAGCAGCTTAGGACTAGCGACTTTAGATACGCAGTATTTT.

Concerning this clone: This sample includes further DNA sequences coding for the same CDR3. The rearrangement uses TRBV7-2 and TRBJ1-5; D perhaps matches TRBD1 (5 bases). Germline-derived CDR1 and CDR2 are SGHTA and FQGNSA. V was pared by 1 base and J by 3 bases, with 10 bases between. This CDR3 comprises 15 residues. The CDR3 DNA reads TGTGCCAGCAGCTTAGGGGGGGGAGCCAATCAGCCCCAGCATTTT. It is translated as CASSLGGGANQPQHF.

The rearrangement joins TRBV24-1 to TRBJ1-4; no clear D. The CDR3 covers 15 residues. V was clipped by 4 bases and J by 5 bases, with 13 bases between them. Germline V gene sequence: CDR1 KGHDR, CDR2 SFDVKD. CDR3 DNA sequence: TGTGCCACCAGTGACCCGAACGCGGGCAATGAAAAACTGTTTTTT. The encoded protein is CATSDPNAGNEKLFF.

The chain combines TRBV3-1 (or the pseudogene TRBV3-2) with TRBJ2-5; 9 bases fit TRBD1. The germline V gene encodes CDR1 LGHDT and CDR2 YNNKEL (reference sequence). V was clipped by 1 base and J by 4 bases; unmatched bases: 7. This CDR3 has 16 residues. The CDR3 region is CASSQGPGQGRETQYF. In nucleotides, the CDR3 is TGTGCCAGCAGCCAAGGTCCGGGACAGGGCCGAGAGACCCAGTACTTC.

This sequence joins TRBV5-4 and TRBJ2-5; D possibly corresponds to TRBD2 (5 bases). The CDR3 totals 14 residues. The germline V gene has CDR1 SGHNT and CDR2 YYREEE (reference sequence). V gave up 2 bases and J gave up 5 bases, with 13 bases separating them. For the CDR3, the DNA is TGTGCCAGCAGCTTATGGACTGTCCAGGAGACCCAGTACTTC. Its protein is CASSLWTVQETQYF.

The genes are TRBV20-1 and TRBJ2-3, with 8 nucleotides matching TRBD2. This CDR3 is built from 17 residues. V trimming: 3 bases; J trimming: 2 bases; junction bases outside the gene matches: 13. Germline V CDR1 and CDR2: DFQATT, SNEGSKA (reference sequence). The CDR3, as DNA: TGCAGTGCTAGTCCTGTCTTCGGGAGGGCCTCCACAGATACGCAGTATTTT. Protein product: CSASPVFGRASTDTQYF.